This T cell receptor beta chain was identified during a study of CD8+CD57+ T cells in acquired aplastic anemia. Study information: Sorted CD4+ plus CD8+ cells gave DNA averaging around 3.2 ug. Approximately 9.9 million reads, on average, were obtained for CD4+ cells from healthy donors. Study outcomes and limitations: Any difference that existed in CD8+ Simpson's diversity between patients and controls was not significant. Researchers report that about 28 CD8+ CDR3 sequences appeared in both patients and controls.

This clonotype was seen at least ten times. Its antigen is undetermined. Trimming cost V 6 bases and J 6 bases, with 18 bases left between them. CDR3 size: 13 residues. Germline CDR1 DFQATT, CDR2 SNEGSKA (reference sequence). Genomic DNA served as template for TCR beta VDJ and CDR3 profiling. TCRdb analysed the reads with MiXCR anew, one entry per CDR3 protein. The table has around 180,000 distinct CDR3 sequences, 55% to 75% seen once. The source is a human donor in good health. Sample: sorted CD4+, CD8+, or CD8+CD57+ T cells (not recorded which) from PBMCs. This rearrangement joins TRBV20-1 to TRBJ2-7; tentative D call: TRBD1 (5 bases). CDR3 sequence (DNA): TGCAGTGCCAAGGAGTCGACAGAGACCGAGCAGTACTTC. It yields the protein CSAKESTETEQYF.